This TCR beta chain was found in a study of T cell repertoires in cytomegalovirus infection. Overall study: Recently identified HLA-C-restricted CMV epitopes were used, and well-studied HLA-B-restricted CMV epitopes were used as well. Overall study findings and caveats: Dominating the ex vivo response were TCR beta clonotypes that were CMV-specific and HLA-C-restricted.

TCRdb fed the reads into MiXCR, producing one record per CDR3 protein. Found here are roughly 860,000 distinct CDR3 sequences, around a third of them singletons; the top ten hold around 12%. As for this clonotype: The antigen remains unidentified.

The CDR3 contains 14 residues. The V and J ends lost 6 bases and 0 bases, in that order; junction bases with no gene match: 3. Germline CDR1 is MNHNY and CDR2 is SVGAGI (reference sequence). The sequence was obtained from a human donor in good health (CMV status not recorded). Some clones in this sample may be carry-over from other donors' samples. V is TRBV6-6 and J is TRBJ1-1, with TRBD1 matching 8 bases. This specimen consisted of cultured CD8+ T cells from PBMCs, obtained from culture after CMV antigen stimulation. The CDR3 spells CASSDRGMNTEAFF. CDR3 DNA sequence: TGTGCCAGCAGCGACAGGGGAATGAACACTGAAGCTTTCTTT.